Following are 11 T cell receptor beta chains from one sample sequenced in a study of blood T cell repertoires in COVID-19. Generated by immunoSEQ multiplex PCR, the TCRdb table keeps only in-frame clones and is missing some. The sample contains 200,000 to 250,000 clones, 65% to 90% of which appear only once. The sample was peripheral blood. These receptors were taken from a woman in her seventies with COVID-19, enrolled during active disease.

The V call is TRBV4-3, the J call TRBJ1-3, with D maybe TRBD1 (5 bases). The CDR3 runs to 14 residues. Germline lookup yields CDR1 LGHNA and CDR2 YSLEER. With 3 bases removed from V and 4 bases from J, the gap between germline ends came to 10 bases. CDR3 sequence (DNA): TGCGCCAGCAGCCAGATCGGACAAGGAAACACCATATATTTT. Its translation is CASSQIGQGNTIYF.

The chain joins TRBV2 to TRBJ1-5, with D tentatively TRBD1 (6 bases). The V gene lost 6 bases and the J gene lost 0 bases, with 9 bases spanning the gap. Germline V gene data show CDR1 as SNHLY and CDR2 as FYNNEI. The CDR3 is made up of 14 amino acids. The CDR3 sequence: CASRDSYSNQPQHF. The CDR3 DNA follows: TGTGCCAGCAGGGACAGCTATAGCAATCAGCCCCAGCATTTT.

As for this clone: Other DNA variants within this sample encode the same CDR3. J is TRBJ2-1 and V is TRBV6-4, with TRBD2 identical over 10 bases. The V and J ends lost 0 bases and 6 bases, in that order; junction bases with no gene match: 2. This CDR3 has 15 residues. CDR1 MRHNA and CDR2 SNTAGT come from the germline V gene. The CDR3 region is CASSDSSGGANEQFF. CDR3 bases: TGTGCCAGCAGTGACTCGAGCGGGGGGGCCAATGAGCAGTTCTTC.

This sequence joins TRBV7-6 and TRBJ1-1; D gene unclear. V lost 5 bases and J 2 bases, leaving 18 bases between the germline ends. Germline loops: CDR1 SGHVS, CDR2 FNYEAQ. The CDR3 is 16 residues long. DNA for the CDR3: TGTGCCAGCAGCCTCGACAATCTTAAGGCAAACACTGAAGCTTTCTTT. Protein sequence: CASSLDNLKANTEAFF.

In this sample, this clone turned up many times. This chain links TRBV6-4 with TRBJ1-6; unclear D gene. The CDR3 totals 13 residues. CDR1 MRHNA and CDR2 SNTAGT come from the germline V gene. Trimming took off 4 bases at V and 5 bases at J, with 6 bases between the two ends. Here the CDR3 DNA reads TGTGCCAGCAGTGTAGAGAATAATTCACCCCTCCACTTT. Its protein is CASSVENNSPLHF.

The chain links TRBV20-1 to TRBJ1-6; D remains ambiguous. The ends were cut back, 3 bases at V and 1 base at J, with 7 bases in the middle. Germline CDR1 is DFQATT and CDR2 is SNEGSKA (reference sequence). The CDR3 contains 14 residues. CDR3 residues: CSASSRSYNSPLHF. Written as DNA, the CDR3 is TGCAGTGCTAGTTCTCGGTCCTATAATTCACCCCTCCACTTT.

V is TRBV5-1 and J is TRBJ1-3, with 7 bases fitting TRBD1. The V gene's germline CDR1 is SGHRS and CDR2 YFSETQ. CDR3 length: 14 residues. V lost 4 bases, J lost 4 bases, and 5 bases stayed unmatched. DNA of the CDR3: TGCGCCAGCAGCGGCGGGACAGCCGGAAACACCATATATTTT. Protein product: CASSGGTAGNTIYF. Variable domain in full (rest from reference TRBV5-1 and TRBJ1-3): KAGVTQTPRYLIKTRGQQVTLSCSPISGHRSVSWYQQTPGQGLQFLFEYFSETQRNKGNFPGRFSGRQFSNSRSEMNVSTLELGDSALYLCASSGGTAGNTIYFGEGSWLTVV.

CDR3 residues: CASRGGQNYGYTF. Here the CDR3 DNA reads TGTGCCAGCAGGGGTGGACAGAACTATGGCTACACCTTC. V gene TRBV12-3 or TRBV12-4 combines with J gene TRBJ1-2, with TRBD1 as a possible D gene (6 bases). The CDR3 runs to 13 residues. V was shortened by 6 bases and J by 2 bases, with 10 bases between the two germline ends.

This clone occurred once. The rearrangement links TRBV9 to TRBJ1-2; 10 bases match TRBD1. The V segment lost 2 bases and the J segment 2 bases; nucleotides outside the gene matches: 3. This CDR3 is 15 amino acids long. Looked up from germline, CDR1 is SGDLS and CDR2 is YYNGEE. The CDR3 DNA is TGTGCCAGCAGCGTCGGGACAGGGGCAAACTATGGCTACACCTTC. Protein sequence: CASSVGTGANYGYTF. The full variable domain, its missing parts supplied by reference TRBV9 and TRBJ1-2, is DSGVTQTPKHLITATGQRVTLRCSPRSGDLSVYWYQQSLDQGLQFLIQYYNGEERAKGNILERFSAQQFPDLHSELNLSSLELGDSALYFCASSVGTGANYGYTFGSGTRLTVV.

This clone was observed a handful of times. The chain recombines TRBV5-1 with TRBJ2-1; 8 positions agree with TRBD1. Germline V CDR1 and CDR2: SGHRS, YFSETQ. The CDR3 contains 15 residues. The V and J ends lost 1 base and 4 bases, in that order; junction bases with no gene match: 4. CDR3 DNA sequence: TGCGCCAGCAGCTTGCCGGGACAGGAGTACAATGAGCAGTTCTTC. Translating it yields CASSLPGQEYNEQFF.

Written as DNA, the CDR3 is TGTGCCAGCAGCTTAGCGCCGGCGAGGTCTCCTAACTATGGCTACACCTTC. This gives the protein CASSLAPARSPNYGYTF. The rearrangement links TRBV7-2 to TRBJ1-2; D is undetermined. CDR3 size: 17 residues. The V end was cut by 0 bases, the J end by 0 bases, with 14 bases between. The germline V gene has CDR1 SGHTA and CDR2 FQGNSA.